The T cell receptor beta chain described here comes from a study of blood T cell repertoires in COVID-19. Study context: Nucleic acid was either cDNA or gDNA, and it came from T cells, B-cell-depleted T cells, or PBMCs.

As handled by the study authors: How many nucleated cells were present was estimated from reference gene primer amplification. Generated by immunoSEQ multiplex PCR, the TCRdb table keeps only in-frame clones and is missing some. D and trimming were read from the DNA, whereas the V and J calls and clone size are those reported in that table. The table has approximately 150,000 clones, around 89% seen once; the top ten hold 18%. V lost 1 base and J lost 4, with 5 bases in between. CDR1 is LGHDT and CDR2 is YNNKEL in the germline V gene (reference sequence). This CDR3 region has 13 residues. Sequenced input: peripheral blood. This chain uses TRBV3-1 (or the pseudogene TRBV3-2) with TRBJ1-5; the D is unclear. The receptor was isolated from a man aged 50 to 59 with active or convalescent COVID-19. CDR3 bases: TGTGCCAGCAGCCAAGGAGAGAATCAGCCCCAGCATTTT. Translation: CASSQGENQPQHF.